The 20 T cell receptor beta chains below all came from one sample that was sequenced in a study of tumor-infiltrating lymphocytes in primary liver carcinoma (dated by TCRdb to between 2016 and 2019). Total RNA and DNA were co-extracted without cell sorting from approximately 20-30 mg of bulk tissue using the AllPrep DNA/RNA mini kit. Sequencing used an Illumina HiSeq 2500. Using a constant-region primer and ProtoScript II reverse transcriptase, TCRbeta-specific cDNA was reverse-transcribed from around 500 ng total RNA. The TCRbeta libraries were prepared through three rounds of nested multiplex PCR following a slightly modified ARM-PCR procedure. Each of the first two PCR rounds ran for approximately 10 cycles using multiplex TRBV1-TRBV30 forward primers together with a Cbeta reverse primer. Clones were called with MiXCR by TCRdb after fastp trimmed the public reads at Q25, and only in-frame beta chains were retained. Merged by CDR3 protein, the rows form single entries marked with the most common genes and DNA. This sample comprises about 120,000 distinct CDR3 sequences, about 68% of them detected only once. About a tenth of the sample comes from the top ten.

Sequencing was carried out using liver tumor tissue from sampling region 1. This specimen's cell subset or site label, interpreted: tumor region T1, superior pole. All receptors come from an older woman with primary liver carcinoma and hepatitis B virus infection.

This clonotype was observed a single time. At one end, the junction sequence differs from germline, possibly due to a read error. The V and J genes are TRBV11-2 and TRBJ1-2; D not certain. CDR1 is SGHAT and CDR2 is FQNNGV in the germline V gene. The CDR3 spans 13 residues. CDR3 DNA: TGTACCAGCGGCCCCTCACAGACCTATGGCTACACCTTC. It codes for CTSGPSQTYGYTF. The full variable domain, rest sourced from reference TRBV11-2 and TRBJ1-2, is EAGVAQSPRYKIIEKRQSVAFWCNPISGHATLYWYQQILGQGPKLLIQFQNNGVVDDSQLPKDRFSAERLKGVDSTLKIQPAKLEDSAVYLCTSGPSQTYGYTFGSGTRLTVV.

As DNA, the CDR3 is TGCGCCAGCAGTCCGGGACGGGGAGGCTCCTACAATGAGCAGTTCTTC. This gives the protein CASSPGRGGSYNEQFF. The rearrangement links TRBV10-1 to TRBJ2-1; D may be TRBD2 (6 bases). Trimming removed 5 bases at V and 0 bases at J, with 14 bases between. The V gene's germline CDR1 is WNHNN and CDR2 SYGVQD (reference sequence). This CDR3 is 16 amino acids long.

Turning to this clonotype: This may stem from a read error, because a much larger clone lies one nucleotide away. The CDR3 DNA reads as TGTGCCAGCAGTAACACCCACACTGAAGCTTTCTTT. It translates to CASSNTHTEAFF. This chain joins TRBV6-2 or TRBV6-3 and TRBJ1-1; D ambiguous. The CDR3 length is 12 residues. Germline assignment: CDR1 MNHEY and CDR2 SVGEGT. V was trimmed by 5 bases and J by 3 bases, leaving 7 bases between them.

The sample holds many counts of this clonotype. The rearrangement joins TRBV6-2 or TRBV6-3 to TRBJ2-3; D is perhaps TRBD2 (5 bases). The germline gives CDR1 MNHEY, CDR2 SVGEGT. The CDR3 is 13 amino acids. V lost 2 bases to trimming and J lost 5 bases, with 8 bases between them. CDR3 bases: TGTGCCAGCAGTTACCACGCGGGAGATACGCAGTATTTT. Translating gives CASSYHAGDTQYF.

With regard to this clonotype: One end of the junction does not line up with germline, which may come from a read error. This rearrangement joins TRBV11-2 to TRBJ1-3; D is unresolved. This CDR3 contains 15 residues. Looked up from germline, CDR1 is SGHAT and CDR2 is FQNNGV. DNA for the CDR3: TGTGCCAGCACCTTAGATTCCGGACCGCAAAGCACCATATATTTT. Amino acid sequence: CASTLDSGPQSTIYF.

This clonotype was counted a few times. The CDR3 DNA follows: TGTGCCAGCAGTTCGGGGACAGGAGCCCTCTACGAGCAGTACTTC. Protein product: CASSSGTGALYEQYF. The V gene is TRBV28, the J gene TRBJ2-7; 8 bases line up with TRBD1. This CDR3 has 15 amino acids. Germline-derived CDR1 and CDR2 are MDHEN and SYDVKM. V shed 4 bases, J shed 3 bases, and the junction held 8 bases outside the gene matches.

With regard to this clonotype: A single base separates this from a much larger clone, so it may be a read error. The rearrangement uses TRBV6-1 and TRBJ1-5; 10 bases are shared with TRBD1. Germline V gives CDR1 MNHNS, CDR2 SASEGT. The CDR3 sequence is 16 residues long. Trimming took 7 bases from V and 6 from J; bases not matched to a gene: 12. This CDR3 is CASTPSPDRGTQPQHF. CDR3 in DNA: TGTGCCAGCACCCCCTCCCCGGACAGGGGGACTCAGCCCCAGCATTTT.

As regards this clonotype: Being one base from a much bigger clone, this may be a read error. This chain links TRBV6-5 with TRBJ2-3; D might be TRBD1 (6 bases). The germline V gene encodes CDR1 MNHEY and CDR2 SVGAGI. This CDR3 region has 16 residues. CDR3 residues: CVSSYGAGASTDTQYF. The CDR3 DNA reads as TGTGTCAGCAGTTACGGTGCAGGGGCGAGCACAGATACGCAGTATTTT.

This clonotype was seen repeatedly, ten times or more. This chain uses TRBV6-2 or TRBV6-3 with TRBJ2-2, with unresolved D. Trimming cost V 2 bases and J 0 bases, with 4 bases left between them. Germline V lookup: CDR1 MNHEY, CDR2 SVGEGT. This CDR3 comprises 14 residues. The DNA for the CDR3 is TGTGCCAGCAGTTACAGACCGAACACCGGGGAGCTGTTTTTT. The encoded protein is CASSYRPNTGELFF.

CDR3 sequence reads: CASSLTLITFFNDEQFF. In DNA form, the CDR3 reads TGTGCCAGCAGCTTAACCCTGATAACGTTCTTCAACGATGAGCAGTTCTTC. The chain uses TRBV11-2 and TRBJ2-1; D not certain. Germline V gene sequence: CDR1 SGHAT, CDR2 FQNNGV. This CDR3 contains 17 residues. Deletions cut 2 bases from V and 8 bases from J, with 22 bases between.

Concerning this clonotype itself: Because it lacks the conserved phenylalanine or tryptophan at the end, this CDR3 is likely a read error. The chain uses TRBV5-1 and TRBJ1-5; D possibly corresponds to TRBD1 (5 bases). V was cut by 0 bases and J by 5 bases, with 6 bases left in between. The CDR3 has 13 residues. In germline, CDR1 is SGHRS, CDR2 YFSETQ. The CDR3 region has the DNA TGCGCCAGCAGCTTGGGCAGGGATCAGCCCCAGCATTCT. Encoded protein: CASSLGRDQPQHS.

The chain employs TRBV28 and TRBJ1-5; 9 bases match TRBD1. CDR1 and CDR2 (germline): MDHEN, SYDVKM. The CDR3 spans 18 residues. The trim removed 6 bases at V and 7 bases at J, leaving 19 bases unmatched. CDR3 DNA sequence: TGTGCCAGCAGGCTAAGACAGAACAGGGGGCGAGGGGGACAGCCCCAGCATTTT. Translating gives CASRLRQNRGRGGQPQHF. Filled out from reference TRBV28 and TRBJ1-5, the complete variable domain reads DVKVTQSSRYLVKRTGEKVFLECVQDMDHENMFWYRQDPGLGLRLIYFSYDVKMKEKGDIPEGYSVSREKKERFSLILESASTNQTSMYLCASRLRQNRGRGGQPQHFGDGTRLSIL.

About this clonotype: Sequence at one end of the junction differs from germline and may be a read error. This chain connects TRBV12-3 or TRBV12-4 to TRBJ2-2, with D possibly matching TRBD2 (7 bases). The CDR3 spans 16 residues. CDR3 sequence reads: CARSQGRGSNTGELFF. The DNA for the CDR3 is TGCGCCAGAAGCCAGGGGAGGGGATCGAACACCGGGGAGCTGTTTTTT.

In regard to this clonotype: A much larger clonotype is one base distant, so this may be a read error. The chain uses TRBV6-5 and TRBJ2-2, with TRBD2 identical over 12 bases. The CDR3 has 16 amino acids. Per the germline V gene, CDR1 is MNHEY and CDR2 is SVGAGI. The CDR3: CTSRPTSGGNTGELFF. The CDR3 DNA reads as TGTACCAGCAGGCCGACTAGCGGGGGGAACACCGGGGAGCTGTTTTTT.

Details on this clonotype: The conserved phenylalanine or tryptophan normally closing the CDR3 is absent here, so this likely arose from a read error. The chain joins TRBV12-3 or TRBV12-4 to TRBJ2-1; no definite D call. The CDR3 extends over 13 amino acids. CDR3 protein: CVSSLLSHNEQFS. CDR3 coding DNA: TGTGTCAGCAGCCTGCTAAGTCACAATGAGCAGTTCTCC.

In the case of this clonotype: Its ends do not fully match the called genes, so a read error is possible. V and J are TRBV6-1 and TRBJ2-5; TRBD1 agrees at 9 bases. The CDR3 has 10 residues. In germline, CDR1 is MNHNS, CDR2 SASEGT. The CDR3 sequence: CASRGTGNYF. CDR3 nucleotide sequence: TGTGCTAGCAGGGGGACAGGGAACTACTTC.

With respect to this clonotype: One end of the junction is discordant with germline, which a read error may explain. The V gene is TRBV11-2, the J gene TRBJ2-3, with TRBD2 matching 7 bases. The CDR3 runs 15 residues. Germline V gene data show CDR1 as SGHAT and CDR2 as FQNNGV. The CDR3 is CASRLETGGTDTQYF. CDR3 DNA sequence: TGCGCCAGCAGACTAGAGACGGGAGGCACAGATACACAGTATTTT.

This clonotype has a handful of counts. The chain combines TRBV28 with TRBJ1-1; no clear D gene. Trimming removed 8 bases at V and 5 bases at J, with 15 bases between. Germline CDR1 reads MDHEN; CDR2 reads SYDVKM. The CDR3 consists of 13 residues. The CDR3 DNA reads as TGTGCCAGCGCCTCACCCGCCCATACTGAAGCTTTCTTT. Its protein product is CASASPAHTEAFF.

The sample holds a few counts of this clonotype. The chain uses TRBV7-8 and TRBJ2-1, with D tentatively TRBD1 (5 bases). This CDR3 has 13 residues. CDR1 and CDR2 from the germline V gene are SGHVS and FQNEAQ. The V and J ends lost 5 bases and 8 bases respectively, with 13 bases between them. CDR3 loop: CASSAWGDYEQFF. Here the CDR3 DNA reads TGTGCCAGCAGCGCCTGGGGCGATTATGAGCAGTTCTTC.

This clonotype occurred many times. The chain combines TRBV12-3 or TRBV12-4 with TRBJ2-5, with 7 bases that match TRBD2. This CDR3 has 12 amino acids. The J segment lost 2 bases and the V segment lost 8 bases, leaving 2 bases of the junction unmatched. This chain's CDR3 is CASSSGQETQYF. The DNA of the CDR3 is TGTGCCAGCTCTAGCGGACAAGAGACCCAGTACTTC.